These 25 T cell receptor beta chains came from one sample sequenced in a study of response to subunit inactivated influenza vaccine (dated by TCRdb to the late 2010s). Libraries were prepared through RT-PCR. Sequencing took place on an Illumina HiSeq 2500. Starting from the raw public reads, TCRdb applied fastp trimming at Q25, assembled clones with MiXCR and retained in-frame beta chains. Each entry is one CDR3 protein sequence, shown with its most common DNA and genes. Within this sample are about 800,000 distinct CDR3 sequences, with 21% of them counted one time only. The top ten hold roughly a tenth of the sample. The input for sequencing was PBMCs from blood, taken roughly 5 days after vaccination. The receptors derive from a man in his forties or fifties who received an inactivated influenza vaccine. Donor details come from another sample of the same person, matched by shared clones.

In this sample, this clonotype turned up a few times. This chain uses TRBV6-5 with TRBJ2-5; 8 bases match TRBD1. CDR3 length equals 13 residues. CDR1 and CDR2 from the germline V gene are MNHEY and SVGAGI. With 4 bases clipped from V and 4 bases from J, the junction kept 2 bases outside the gene matches. This CDR3 is CASSFDRGETQYF. The CDR3 nucleotides are TGTGCCAGCAGTTTCGACAGGGGAGAGACCCAGTACTTC.

The gene calls are TRBV12-3 or TRBV12-4 and TRBJ2-3; TRBD2 matches 9 bases. V shed 3 bases, J shed 3 bases, and the junction held 4 bases outside the gene matches. The CDR3 sequence is 15 residues long. CDR3 region: CASSFSSGVTDTQYF. In nucleotides, the CDR3 is TGTGCCAGCAGTTTCTCTAGCGGGGTAACAGATACGCAGTATTTT.

In its sample, this clonotype was seen a few times. The J gene is TRBJ2-1, the V gene TRBV6-5; TRBD2 matches at 14 bases. Trimming took 4 bases from V and 5 from J; bases not matched to a gene: 7. CDR1 is MNHEY and CDR2 is SVGAGI in the germline V gene. The CDR3 is 17 residues long. The DNA for the CDR3 is TGTGCCAGCAGTTCTGGGACTAGCGGGAGAGTCGACAATGAGCAGTTCTTC. Translation gives CASSSGTSGRVDNEQFF.

This clonotype came up a few times. J is TRBJ2-5 and V is TRBV24-1; D is uncertain. The CDR3 consists of 13 residues. Per germline, CDR1 KGHDR and CDR2 SFDVKD. The ends were cut back, 0 bases at V and 5 bases at J, with 6 bases in the middle. Here the CDR3 DNA reads TGTGCCACCAGTGATTTGCTCACGGAGACCCAGTACTTC. It yields the protein CATSDLLTETQYF.

The V call is TRBV15, the J call TRBJ2-5; 9 bases match TRBD2. This CDR3 contains 16 residues. Germline CDR1 LNHNV, CDR2 YYDKDF (reference sequence). Germline trimming cut 0 bases from V and 5 bases from J; bases unmatched to any gene: 7. The CDR3 coding sequence is TGTGCCACCAGCAGAGATACACTAGCGGGTTTGGAGACCCAGTACTTC. Translation gives CATSRDTLAGLETQYF. Full variable domain (rest looked up from reference TRBV15 and TRBJ2-5): DAMVIQNPRYQVTQFGKPVTLSCSQTLNHNVMYWYQQKSSQAPKLLFHYYDKDFNNEADTPDNFQSRRPNTSFCFLDIRSPGLGDTAMYLCATSRDTLAGLETQYFGPGTRLLVL.

This clonotype came up a few times. J is TRBJ2-7 and V is TRBV4-2; no clear D. The CDR3 runs 16 residues. Germline loops: CDR1 LGHNA, CDR2 YNFKEQ. V gave up 0 bases and J gave up 1 base, with 13 bases separating them. CDR3 nucleotide sequence: TGTGCCAGCAGCCAAGATAGGGTGACATCTTCCTACGAGCAGTACTTC. It yields the protein CASSQDRVTSSYEQYF.

The chain uses TRBV7-7 and TRBJ2-3, with 8 positions matching TRBD1. The CDR3 extends over 14 amino acids. V trimming: 4 bases; J trimming: 7 bases; junction bases outside the gene matches: 7. Germline assignment: CDR1 SSHAT and CDR2 FNYEAQ (reference sequence). This chain's CDR3 is CASSSGQGLNTQYF. The CDR3 bases are TGTGCCAGCAGCTCAGGACAGGGACTCAATACGCAGTATTTT.

The rearrangement joins TRBV5-1 to TRBJ1-1; D ambiguous. Trimming cost V 4 bases and J 4 bases, with 20 bases left between them. The CDR3 consists of 16 residues. Germline V gene sequence: CDR1 SGHRS, CDR2 YFSETQ. The CDR3 region has the DNA TGCGCCAGCAGCAGCCGGACGGACCCGGGGAGCACTGAAGCTTTCTTT. Residues: CASSSRTDPGSTEAFF.

V is TRBV27 and J is TRBJ2-2; unclear D gene. This CDR3 comprises 15 residues. The V gene's germline CDR1 is MNHEY and CDR2 SMNVEV (reference sequence). V lost 7 bases to trimming and J lost 0 bases, with 12 bases between them. The CDR3 DNA reads as TGTGCCAGCACTAACCGGGCCCCGAACACCGGGGAGCTGTTTTTT. It codes for CASTNRAPNTGELFF.

V gene TRBV7-2 combines with J gene TRBJ2-1, with D unresolved. This CDR3 has 12 amino acids. The germline gives CDR1 SGHTA, CDR2 FQGNSA. V lost 2 bases, J lost 7 bases, and 6 bases lay in between. The CDR3 protein is CASSLIFNEQFF. Written as DNA, the CDR3 is TGTGCCAGCAGCTTAATATTTAATGAGCAGTTCTTC.

The chain has TRBV15 and TRBJ2-1, with 8 bases that match TRBD1. CDR3 length equals 15 residues. Germline trimming cut 5 bases from V and 7 bases from J; bases unmatched to any gene: 10. Looked up from germline, CDR1 is LNHNV and CDR2 is YYDKDF (reference sequence). CDR3 residues: CATSARDRLGNEQFF. CDR3 nucleotides: TGTGCCACCAGCGCCCGGGACAGGCTCGGGAATGAGCAGTTCTTC.

This clonotype was recorded once. This chain joins TRBV5-1 and TRBJ2-7, with 10 nucleotides matching TRBD1. This CDR3 has 17 amino acids. CDR1 and CDR2 from the germline V gene are SGHRS and YFSETQ. With V trimmed by 0 bases and J by 6 bases, 12 bases remained unmatched. Here the CDR3 DNA reads TGCGCCAGCAGCTTGGGGGTGTCGGGACAGGGGTTCTCCGAGCAGTACTTC. It specifies CASSLGVSGQGFSEQYF.

The V and J genes are TRBV5-1 and TRBJ2-7, with TRBD2 matching over 8 bases. There are 14 residues in the CDR3. Looked up from germline, CDR1 is SGHRS and CDR2 is YFSETQ. V was pared by 1 base and J by 6 bases, with 6 bases of the junction left unmatched. CDR3 nucleotides: TGCGCCAGCAGCTTGAGCGGGAGTTTGGTCGAGCAGTACTTC. It encodes CASSLSGSLVEQYF. The variable domain in full, with the rest retrieved from reference TRBV5-1 and TRBJ2-7, is KAGVTQTPRYLIKTRGQQVTLSCSPISGHRSVSWYQQTPGQGLQFLFEYFSETQRNKGNFPGRFSGRQFSNSRSEMNVSTLELGDSALYLCASSLSGSLVEQYFGPGTRLTVT.

This clonotype was counted ten times or more. The DNA of the CDR3 is TGCAGCGGAAGACTAGCGAGATACAATGAGCAGTTCTTC. As protein: CSGRLARYNEQFF. The J gene is TRBJ2-1, the V gene TRBV29-1; TRBD2 aligns across 8 bases. CDR3 size: 13 residues. The V gene end was trimmed by 7 bases and the J gene end by 4 bases; junction bases not matched to a gene: 6. Germline values: CDR1 SQVTM, CDR2 ANQGSEA.

This clonotype has more than one count but fewer than ten. This chain uses TRBV5-1 with TRBJ2-3; 10 positions match TRBD2. Germline lookup yields CDR1 SGHRS and CDR2 YFSETQ. This CDR3 has 16 residues. V shed 0 bases, J shed 4 bases, and the junction held 5 bases outside the gene matches. The CDR3 coding sequence is TGCGCCAGCAGCTTGGGTTTTCTAGCGGGAGCAGATACGCAGTATTTT. Protein product: CASSLGFLAGADTQYF.

The rearrangement joins TRBV20-1 to TRBJ2-3; no definite D call. Trimming cost V 3 bases and J 2 bases, with 9 bases left between them. Looked up from germline, CDR1 is DFQATT and CDR2 is SNEGSKA (reference sequence). The length of the CDR3 is 13 residues. This chain's CDR3 is CSASPVTTDTQYF. The CDR3 coding sequence is TGCAGTGCTAGTCCCGTGACCACAGATACGCAGTATTTT.

The CDR3 reads CASSRDRDSYNEQFF. CDR3 coding DNA: TGTGCCAGCAGTAGAGACCGGGACTCCTACAATGAGCAGTTCTTC. The chain is built from TRBV7-2 and TRBJ2-1, with a weak D call TRBD2 (5 bases). The CDR3 runs 15 residues. Germline V gives CDR1 SGHTA, CDR2 FQGNSA. V dropped 6 bases and J dropped 0 bases, with 12 bases sitting between them.

This rearrangement joins TRBV4-2 to TRBJ2-6, with 7 bases fitting TRBD2. Looked up from germline, CDR1 is LGHNA and CDR2 is YNFKEQ. The CDR3 has 17 amino acids. V shed 0 bases, J shed 0 bases, and the junction held 2 bases outside the gene matches. CDR3 region: CASSQEAGSSGANVLTF. CDR3 nucleotides: TGTGCCAGCAGCCAAGAAGCGGGGAGCTCTGGGGCCAACGTCCTGACTTTC.

The chain has TRBV10-3 and TRBJ2-5, with a tentative D call TRBD2 (5 bases). The CDR3 is 13 residues long. Trimming pared 8 bases from V and 2 bases from J, leaving 12 bases between. Germline V lookup: CDR1 ENHRY, CDR2 SYGVKD. The CDR3 coding sequence is TGTGCCATCCGGGGAACGGAACAAGAGACCCAGTACTTC. It encodes CAIRGTEQETQYF.

The chain uses TRBV9 and TRBJ2-2; 9 bases are shared with TRBD2. The CDR3 is 16 residues long. J was trimmed by 6 bases and V by 3 bases; bases with no gene match: 9. Germline lookup yields CDR1 SGDLS and CDR2 YYNGEE. CDR3 sequence reads: CASSAGGTSLPGELFF. The CDR3 DNA sequence: TGTGCCAGCAGCGCTGGTGGGACTAGCCTCCCCGGGGAGCTGTTTTTT.

There are a few counts of this clonotype. The J gene is TRBJ2-5, the V gene TRBV5-1, with D tentatively TRBD1 (7 bases). The germline gives CDR1 SGHRS, CDR2 YFSETQ. The germline V and J ends were trimmed by 3 bases and 0 bases, with 12 bases remaining between them. This CDR3 has 15 residues. The CDR3 region is CASSSEGANQETQYF. In DNA, the CDR3 is TGCGCCAGCAGCTCGGAGGGGGCCAACCAAGAGACCCAGTACTTC.

V and J are TRBV7-6 and TRBJ2-3, with 7 nucleotides matching TRBD2. There are 16 residues in the CDR3. From germline, CDR1 is SGHVS and CDR2 FNYEAQ. Germline trimming cut 5 bases from V and 3 bases from J; bases unmatched to any gene: 11. This CDR3 reads CASSRGLGRGTDTQYF. The CDR3 bases are TGTGCCAGCAGCCGAGGTTTGGGGAGGGGAACAGATACGCAGTATTTT.

This clonotype was seen only a few times. This chain joins TRBV7-9 and TRBJ2-5, with D maybe TRBD1 (6 bases). The CDR3 spans 14 residues. The V gene's germline CDR1 is SEHNR and CDR2 FQNEAQ (reference sequence). V lost 3 bases to trimming and J lost 5 bases, with 13 bases between them. DNA for the CDR3: TGTGCCAGCAGCTTGTCGACAGGAGGCGAGACCCAGTACTTC. It specifies CASSLSTGGETQYF.

V gene TRBV23-1 combines with J gene TRBJ2-2; no clear D gene. TRBV23-1 is identified as an open reading frame with a role that is uncertain. The CDR3 is 15 residues long. V lost 2 bases and J 2 bases, leaving 9 bases between the germline ends. DNA for the CDR3: TGCGCCAGCAGTCAAGATCGGAAAAACACCGGGGAGCTGTTTTTT. Encoded protein: CASSQDRKNTGELFF.

V usage is TRBV6-5 and J usage is TRBJ1-3, with no clear D. The V and J ends lost 8 bases and 9 bases respectively, with 17 bases between them. Germline CDR1 reads MNHEY; CDR2 reads SVGAGI. The CDR3 spans 13 residues. The DNA of the CDR3 is TGTGCCAGCCTTACTTTAGGCGGCAGCACCATATATTTT. Encoded protein: CASLTLGGSTIYF.